This T cell receptor beta chain emerged from a study of early T cells in non-severe SARS-CoV-2 infection (dated by TCRdb to about 2021). Describing the broader study: Because TCR sequencing was done on bulk RNA from unsorted whole blood, the alpha and beta chains could not be paired.

Comment on this clonotype: Its target antigen remains unknown. Base qualities are missing; no much larger clone stands one base away.

V is pared back by 6 bases and J by 2 bases, with 3 bases lying between the germline termini. The CDR3, from cysteine to phenylalanine, totals 11 residues. Of the read, only the CDR3 DNA is kept; its 33 bases are in frame from base 1. The germline V gene (reference sequence) specifies MNHNY as CDR1 and SVGAGI as CDR2. The library was obtained by 5' RACE. TCRdb names NextSeq 500 as the instrument used. In the TCR library protocol, unique molecular identifiers were attached to individual cDNA molecules to correct for PCR bias and sequencing error. Both TCR alpha and beta chains were sequenced, and tight co-correlation was observed between alpha and beta sequence abundances in each sample. In the original analysis: V gene, J gene and CDR3 annotation of TCR sequences was performed with Decombinator V4. TCRs were defined as expanded if a significant change between any two time points was detected under a Poisson model with p below 0.0001. TCR abundances were normalised to the total number of TCRs sequenced per sample and were expressed as counts per million. TRAV1-2 paired with TRAJ12, TRAJ20 or TRAJ33 defined MAIT TCRs, while TRAV10 paired with TRAJ18 defined iNKT TCRs. A search of VDJdb, accessed on 1 November 2021, was run for TCRs annotated to CMV, EBV and SARS-CoV-2, with TCRs annotated for multiple antigens excluded. The public reads were run again by TCRdb, first through fastp at Q25 and then through MiXCR, and only productive beta chains were kept. For every CDR3 protein sequence, its rows merge into one entry that carries the most common genes and DNA. The V and J calls here are based on TCRdb, not the publication. A total of roughly 51,000 distinct CDR3 sequences appear in this sample, around a tenth of them only once. Jointly, the top ten make up about 10% of the sample.

Study-wide findings and limitations: VDJdb matching was skewed toward anti-spike CD8 responses and likely underestimated virus-specific expansions by missing private and CD4 specificities.

This was a case-control study nested in a cohort of healthcare workers in London, UK, who had nasopharyngeal swab PCR tests and blood samples taken every week. Healthcare workers were recruited between 23 and 31 March 2020, during the week of the UK lockdown, and were followed weekly for up to about 15 weeks. The V and J segments used are TRBV6-6 and TRBJ2-3; the D gene lacks a confident call. Sequenced sample: whole blood. This clonotype was sampled from an adult who was a healthcare worker with PCR-confirmed SARS-CoV-2 infection or an uninfected control (not recorded which). The nucleotide sequence is given as TGTGCCAGCAGAACCACAGATACGCAGTATTTT. It codes for CASRTTDTQYF.